The rows below give T cell receptor beta chains drawn from one sample of a study of human thymus T cells. Clones were read by immunoSEQ multiplex PCR, and TCRdb kept only the in-frame ones, dropping some. The sample lists some 120,000 clones, 90% to 95% seen once, with under 0.025% in the top ten. The sample taken for sequencing was thymus tissue. Every receptor here comes from a boy under two years old with a congenital heart defect but otherwise immunologically healthy. The CDR3 runs from the conserved cysteine through the conserved F or W. A D gene is named only where the DNA matches it firmly. Rows may omit the clone size; those that give it use once, few, many or a size class.

D: .
J: TRBJ2-7
V: TRBV29-1
size: .
CDR3: CSVEVPGRNEQYF
DNA: TGCAGCGTTGAGGTTCCAGGGAGGAACGAGCAGTACTTC

D: .
J: TRBJ2-5
V: TRBV20-1
size: .
CDR3: CSARQETQYF
DNA: TGCAGTGCTAGACAGGAGACCCAGTACTTC

D: .
J: TRBJ1-4
V: TRBV2
size: .
CDR3: CASSELNREATNEKLFF
DNA: TGTGCCAGCAGTGAGTTAAACAGGGAGGCAACTAATGAAAAACTGTTTTTT

D: .
J: TRBJ1-6
V: TRBV6-6
size: .
CDR3: CASSPSPGPINSPLHF
DNA: TGTGCCAGCAGCCCTTCTCCGGGACCAATAAATTCACCCCTCCACTTT

D: TRBD1
J: TRBJ2-5
V: TRBV28
size: .
CDR3: CASSPGTGGLKTQYF
DNA: TGTGCCAGCAGTCCCGGGACAGGGGGCTTGAAGACCCAGTACTTC

D: .
J: TRBJ2-5
V: TRBV25-1
size: .
CDR3: CASSGEERRDGRETQYF
DNA: TGTGCCAGCAGTGGGGAAGAGCGGCGGGACGGGAGAGAGACCCAGTACTTC

D: .
J: TRBJ2-4
V: TRBV15
size: .
CDR3: CATSRAFPLAKNIQYF
DNA: TGTGCCACCAGCAGGGCCTTCCCTCTAGCCAAAAACATTCAGTACTTC

D: .
J: TRBJ1-5
V: TRBV7-9
size: .
CDR3: CASWDGNQPQHF
DNA: TGTGCCAGCTGGGACGGAAATCAGCCCCAGCATTTT

D: .
J: TRBJ1-3
V: TRBV4-3
size: .
CDR3: CASSRHFTRWGNTIYF
DNA: TGCGCCAGCAGCCGACATTTTACGAGGTGGGGAAACACCATATATTTT

D: .
J: TRBJ1-5
V: TRBV5-6
size: .
CDR3: CASSLDYRAQHF
DNA: TGTGCCAGCAGCTTGGATTATCGAGCCCAGCATTTT

D: TRBD1
J: TRBJ2-6
V: TRBV7-2
size: .
CDR3: CASSFFGQGLTGANVLTF
DNA: TGTGCCAGCAGCTTCTTCGGACAGGGTCTTACTGGGGCCAACGTCCTGACTTTC

D: .
J: TRBJ2-6
V: TRBV7-2
size: once
CDR3: CASCKREGGRGANVLTF
DNA: TGTGCCAGCTGCAAACGCGAGGGGGGGCGAGGGGCCAACGTCCTGACTTTC

D: .
J: TRBJ1-3
V: TRBV30
size: once
CDR3: CAWSPGRSGNTIYF
DNA: TGTGCCTGGAGTCCAGGGAGGTCTGGAAACACCATATATTTT

D: .
J: TRBJ1-5
V: TRBV29-1
size: .
CDR3: CSVEDSPRAPQGNQPQHF
DNA: TGCAGCGTTGAAGATTCCCCTCGGGCCCCCCAGGGCAATCAGCCCCAGCATTTT

D: .
J: TRBJ2-7
V: TRBV6-5
size: .
CDR3: CASSYSFGGEQYF
DNA: TGTGCCAGCAGTTACTCCTTTGGCGGTGAGCAGTACTTC

D: .
J: TRBJ1-5
V: TRBV7-9
size: .
CDR3: CASSLADSDSNQPQHF
DNA: TGTGCCAGCAGCTTAGCCGACAGTGATAGCAATCAGCCCCAGCATTTT

D: .
J: TRBJ2-2
V: TRBV11-3
size: .
CDR3: CASSFSPPGTGELFF
DNA: TGTGCCAGCAGCTTTTCACCCCCGGGGACCGGGGAGCTGTTTTTT

D: TRBD1
J: TRBJ2-7
V: TRBV11-2
size: .
CDR3: CASSLESGRGQEDEQYF
DNA: TGTGCCAGCAGCTTAGAAAGCGGAAGAGGACAGGAGGACGAGCAGTACTTC

D: TRBD1
J: TRBJ2-2
V: TRBV9
size: .
CDR3: CASSVGGQDSGELFF
DNA: TGTGCCAGCAGCGTAGGAGGACAGGACAGCGGGGAGCTGTTTTTT

D: .
J: TRBJ1-3
V: TRBV7-2
size: .
CDR3: CASSLVETGSGNTIYF
DNA: TGTGCCAGCAGCTTAGTGGAGACAGGCTCTGGAAACACCATATATTTT

D: TRBD2
J: TRBJ2-1
V: TRBV19
size: .
CDR3: CASRRWGELAGYSYNEQFF
DNA: TGTGCCAGTAGGAGATGGGGAGAACTAGCGGGTTACTCCTACAATGAGCAGTTCTTC

D: TRBD1
J: TRBJ2-3
V: TRBV11-2
size: .
CDR3: CASSPGQGTQYF
DNA: TGTGCCAGCAGCCCCGGACAGGGCACGCAGTATTTT

D: TRBD1
J: TRBJ2-5
V: TRBV5-1
size: .
CDR3: CASSRTGQETQYF
DNA: TGCGCCAGCAGCCGGACAGGGCAAGAGACCCAGTACTTC

D: TRBD1
J: TRBJ2-7
V: TRBV6-5
size: once
CDR3: CASSPPPGQKYEQYF
DNA: TGTGCCAGCAGTCCTCCCCCGGGACAGAAATACGAGCAGTACTTC

D: .
J: TRBJ2-4
V: TRBV7-2
size: .
CDR3: CASSLGRGAQGKAKNIQYF
DNA: TGTGCCAGCAGCTTAGGGAGGGGCGCGCAAGGGAAAGCCAAAAACATTCAGTACTTC

D: TRBD1
J: TRBJ1-2
V: TRBV15
size: .
CDR3: CATSPEGWTGYKPTYGYTF
DNA: TGTGCCACCAGCCCCGAAGGGTGGACAGGGTATAAGCCTACCTATGGCTACACCTTC

D: .
J: TRBJ1-2
V: TRBV5-1
size: once
CDR3: CASRLDESGYTF
DNA: TGCGCCAGCAGATTGGATGAAAGCGGCTACACCTTC

D: .
J: TRBJ2-5
V: TRBV5-4
size: .
CDR3: CASSLEETQYF
DNA: TGTGCCAGCAGCTTGGAAGAGACCCAGTACTTC

D: .
J: TRBJ1-2
V: TRBV5-8
size: .
CDR3: CASSLRGVPLGYGYTF
DNA: TGTGCCAGCAGCTTGCGAGGGGTACCTCTCGGCTATGGCTACACCTTC

D: TRBD2
J: TRBJ2-3
V: TRBV2
size: .
CDR3: CASRPTSPSTDTQYF
DNA: TGTGCCAGCAGACCGACTAGCCCCAGCACAGATACGCAGTATTTT

D: TRBD2
J: TRBJ2-7
V: TRBV4-1
size: .
CDR3: CASSQDRRTSGFSSYEQYF
DNA: TGCGCCAGCAGCCAAGATCGGCGGACTAGCGGTTTTAGCTCCTACGAGCAGTACTTC

D: TRBD1
J: TRBJ1-6
V: TRBV5-4
size: few
CDR3: CASSLGQGINSPLHF
DNA: TGTGCCAGCAGCTTAGGACAGGGGATAAATTCACCCCTCCACTTT

D: TRBD2
J: TRBJ2-5
V: TRBV2
size: .
CDR3: CASGGGWGKETQYF
DNA: TGTGCCAGCGGGGGGGGATGGGGCAAAGAGACCCAGTACTTC

D: .
J: TRBJ1-5
V: TRBV28
size: .
CDR3: CASSLKEPGVHQPQHF
DNA: TGTGCCAGCAGTTTAAAAGAACCAGGGGTCCATCAGCCCCAGCATTTT

D: .
J: TRBJ2-5
V: TRBV7-2
size: once
CDR3: CASSLYRKTQYF
DNA: TGTGCCAGCAGCTTATATAGGAAGACCCAGTACTTC

D: TRBD2
J: TRBJ2-1
V: TRBV6-5
size: once
CDR3: CASTRGGEQFF
DNA: TGTGCCAGCACTAGGGGAGGGGAGCAGTTCTTC

D: .
J: TRBJ2-6
V: TRBV4-3
size: .
CDR3: CASSQEKGAGANVLTF
DNA: TGCGCCAGCAGCCAAGAAAAGGGGGCTGGGGCCAACGTCCTGACTTTC

D: TRBD2
J: TRBJ2-3
V: TRBV5-6
size: .
CDR3: CASSLDAGGPGQYF
DNA: TGTGCCAGCAGCTTGGATGCGGGGGGGCCTGGGCAGTATTTT

D: .
J: TRBJ1-2
V: TRBV7-2
size: .
CDR3: CASSLGQGSYGYTF
DNA: TGTGCCAGCAGCTTAGGCCAGGGAAGCTATGGCTACACCTTC

D: .
J: TRBJ2-3
V: TRBV7-9
size: .
CDR3: CASSLSADTQYF
DNA: TGTGCCAGCAGCTTATCGGCAGATACGCAGTATTTT

D: .
J: TRBJ1-1
V: TRBV11-2
size: .
CDR3: CASSSVPLATEAFF
DNA: TGTGCCAGCAGCTCCGTCCCCTTAGCTACTGAAGCTTTCTTT

D: TRBD1
J: TRBJ1-1
V: TRBV7-2
size: .
CDR3: CASSLVGTGGNTEAFF
DNA: TGTGCCAGCAGCTTAGTTGGAACAGGGGGAAACACTGAAGCTTTCTTT

D: TRBD2
J: TRBJ2-2
V: TRBV4-3
size: .
CDR3: CASSQFVAGDTGELFF
DNA: TGCGCCAGCAGCCAATTCGTGGCGGGGGACACCGGGGAGCTGTTTTTT

D: .
J: TRBJ2-7
V: TRBV14
size: once
CDR3: CASSQLTRDYEQYF
DNA: TGTGCCAGCAGCCAACTTACTAGAGACTACGAGCAGTACTTC

D: .
J: TRBJ1-3
V: TRBV4-1
size: .
CDR3: CATRDNSGNTIYF
DNA: TGCGCCACACGGGACAACTCTGGAAACACCATATATTTT

D: .
J: TRBJ2-2
V: TRBV6-1
size: .
CDR3: CASREQDTGELFF
DNA: TGTGCCAGCAGAGAGCAAGACACCGGGGAGCTGTTTTTT

D: TRBD1
J: TRBJ1-1
V: TRBV19
size: few
CDR3: CASSAKGQTNTEAFF
DNA: TGTGCCAGTAGTGCAAAGGGACAGACGAACACTGAAGCTTTCTTT

D: TRBD2
J: TRBJ2-7
V: TRBV4-1
size: .
CDR3: CASSQASGGPREQYF
DNA: TGCGCCAGCAGCCAAGCCAGCGGGGGCCCTCGGGAGCAGTACTTC

D: .
J: TRBJ2-1
V: TRBV15
size: .
CDR3: CATSRGGEDNEQFF
DNA: TGTGCCACCAGTAGGGGCGGGGAGGACAATGAGCAGTTCTTC

D: .
J: TRBJ1-1
V: TRBV6-4
size: .
CDR3: CASSETRENTEAFF
DNA: TGTGCCAGCAGTGAGACACGGGAGAACACTGAAGCTTTCTTT

D: TRBD2
J: TRBJ2-3
V: TRBV4-3
size: .
CDR3: CASSQDRSGGASADTQYF
DNA: TGCGCCAGCAGCCAGGATCGTAGCGGGGGGGCGTCGGCAGATACGCAGTATTTT

D: TRBD2
J: TRBJ2-2
V: TRBV23-1
size: .
CDR3: CASSQGEGREGTGELFF
DNA: TGCGCCAGCAGTCAAGGAGAGGGCCGGGAGGGCACCGGGGAGCTGTTTTTT

D: .
J: TRBJ2-3
V: TRBV7-9
size: .
CDR3: CASSQSPGLYGDTQYF
DNA: TGTGCCAGCAGCCAATCTCCGGGCCTTTATGGGGATACGCAGTATTTT

D: .
J: TRBJ2-7
V: TRBV11-2
size: .
CDR3: CASSKVGGRIHSYEQYF
DNA: TGTGCCAGCAGCAAGGTAGGAGGCAGGATTCACTCCTACGAGCAGTACTTC

D: .
J: TRBJ2-1
V: TRBV6-5
size: .
CDR3: CASSYDQTGGNEQFF
DNA: TGTGCCAGCAGTTATGATCAAACCGGTGGGAATGAGCAGTTCTTC

D: .
J: TRBJ2-1
V: TRBV6-5
size: .
CDR3: CASRPSGQSYNEQFF
DNA: TGTGCCAGCAGACCCTCTGGACAGTCTTACAATGAGCAGTTCTTC

D: TRBD2
J: TRBJ2-5
V: TRBV5-6
size: .
CDR3: CASSLRREGHQETQYF
DNA: TGCGCCAGCAGCTTGCGGAGGGAGGGACACCAAGAGACCCAGTACTTC

D: .
J: TRBJ1-5
V: TRBV18
size: .
CDR3: CASSPTRATNQPQHF
DNA: TGTGCCAGCTCACCAACTAGGGCCACGAATCAGCCCCAGCATTTT

D: .
J: TRBJ1-1
V: TRBV6-5
size: .
CDR3: CASSSLPGLKNTEAFF
DNA: TGTGCCAGCAGTTCCTTGCCGGGACTGAAGAACACTGAAGCTTTCTTT